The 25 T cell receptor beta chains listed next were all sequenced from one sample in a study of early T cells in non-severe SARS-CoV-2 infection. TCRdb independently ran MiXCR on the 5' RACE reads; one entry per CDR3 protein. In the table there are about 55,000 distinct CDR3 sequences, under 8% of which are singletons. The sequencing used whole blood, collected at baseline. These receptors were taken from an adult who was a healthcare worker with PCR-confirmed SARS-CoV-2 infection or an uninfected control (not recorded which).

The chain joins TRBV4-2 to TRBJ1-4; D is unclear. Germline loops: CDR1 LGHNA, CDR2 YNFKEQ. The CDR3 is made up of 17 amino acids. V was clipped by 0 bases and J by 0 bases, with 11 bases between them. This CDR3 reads CASSQEFFAATNEKLFF. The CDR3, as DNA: TGTGCCAGCAGCCAAGAGTTCTTTGCTGCAACTAATGAAAAACTGTTTTTT.

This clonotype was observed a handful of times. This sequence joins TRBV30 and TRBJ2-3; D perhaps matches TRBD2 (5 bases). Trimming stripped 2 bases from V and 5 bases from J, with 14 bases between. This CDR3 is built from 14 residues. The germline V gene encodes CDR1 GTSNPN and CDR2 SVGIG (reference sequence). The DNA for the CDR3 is TGTGCCTGGAGTCCGGGGAATGTTGAAGATACGCAGTATTTT. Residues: CAWSPGNVEDTQYF.

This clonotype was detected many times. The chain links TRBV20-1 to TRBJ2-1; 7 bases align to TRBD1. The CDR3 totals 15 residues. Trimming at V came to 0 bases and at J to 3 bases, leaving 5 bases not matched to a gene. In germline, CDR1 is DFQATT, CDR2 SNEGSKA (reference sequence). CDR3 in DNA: TGCAGTGCTAGAGATAAGGGGGCTGTCTACAATGAGCAGTTCTTC. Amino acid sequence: CSARDKGAVYNEQFF.

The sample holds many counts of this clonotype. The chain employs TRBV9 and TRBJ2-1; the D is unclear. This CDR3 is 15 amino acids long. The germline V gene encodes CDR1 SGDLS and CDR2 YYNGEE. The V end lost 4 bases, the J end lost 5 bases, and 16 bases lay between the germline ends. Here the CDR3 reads CASSPRGKNNNEQFF. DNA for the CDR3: TGTGCCAGCAGCCCCCGCGGCAAAAACAACAATGAGCAGTTCTTC.

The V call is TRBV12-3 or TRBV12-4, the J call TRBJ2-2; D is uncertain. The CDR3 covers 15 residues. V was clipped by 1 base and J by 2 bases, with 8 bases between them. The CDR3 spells CASSLGQRNTGELFF. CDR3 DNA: TGTGCCAGCAGTTTAGGCCAGCGAAACACCGGGGAGCTGTTTTTT.

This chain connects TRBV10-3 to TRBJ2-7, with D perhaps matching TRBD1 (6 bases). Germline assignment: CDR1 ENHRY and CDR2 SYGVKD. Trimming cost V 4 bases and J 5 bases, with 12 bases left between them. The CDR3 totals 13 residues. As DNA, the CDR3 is TGTGCCATCAGTGGGGTACAGGGAAACGAGCAGTACTTC. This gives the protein CAISGVQGNEQYF.

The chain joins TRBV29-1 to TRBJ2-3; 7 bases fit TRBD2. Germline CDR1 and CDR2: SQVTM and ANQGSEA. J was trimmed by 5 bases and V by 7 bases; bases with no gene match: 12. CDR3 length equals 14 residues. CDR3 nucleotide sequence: TGCAGCGCAATTACTAGCGTGGGTCGAGATACGCAGTATTTT. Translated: CSAITSVGRDTQYF.

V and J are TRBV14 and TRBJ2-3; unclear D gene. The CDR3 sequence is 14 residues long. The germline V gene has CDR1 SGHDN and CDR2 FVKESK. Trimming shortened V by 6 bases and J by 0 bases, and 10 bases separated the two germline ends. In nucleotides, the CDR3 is TGTGCCAGCAGGCGGCAACTGAGCACAGATACGCAGTATTTT. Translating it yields CASRRQLSTDTQYF.

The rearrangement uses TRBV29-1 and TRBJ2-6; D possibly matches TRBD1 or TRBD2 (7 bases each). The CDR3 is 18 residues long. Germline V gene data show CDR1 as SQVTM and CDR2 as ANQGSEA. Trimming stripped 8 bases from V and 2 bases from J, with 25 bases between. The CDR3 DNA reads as TGCAGCCCCCTCCCACAGGGGAGGGTAATGGCTGGGGCCAACGTCCTGACTTTC. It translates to CSPLPQGRVMAGANVLTF. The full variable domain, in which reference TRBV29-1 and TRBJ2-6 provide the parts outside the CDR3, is SAVISQKPSRDICQRGTSLTIQCQVDSQVTMMFWYRQQPGQSLTLIATANQGSEATYESGFVIDKFPISRPNLTFSTLTVSNMSPEDSSIYLCSPLPQGRVMAGANVLTFGAGSRLTVL.

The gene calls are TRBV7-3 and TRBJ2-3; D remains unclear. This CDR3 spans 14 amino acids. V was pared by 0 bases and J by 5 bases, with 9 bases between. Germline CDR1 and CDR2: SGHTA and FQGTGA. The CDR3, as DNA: TGTGCCAGCAGCTTAACCGGAGTTGAAGATACGCAGTATTTT. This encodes CASSLTGVEDTQYF.

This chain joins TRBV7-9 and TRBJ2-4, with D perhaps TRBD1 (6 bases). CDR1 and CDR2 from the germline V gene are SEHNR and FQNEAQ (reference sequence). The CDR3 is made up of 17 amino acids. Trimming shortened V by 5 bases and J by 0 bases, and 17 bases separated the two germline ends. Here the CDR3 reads CASSPTTGPLAKNIQYF. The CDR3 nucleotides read TGTGCCAGCAGCCCGACCACAGGGCCCCTAGCCAAAAACATTCAGTACTTC.

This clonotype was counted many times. The DNA for the CDR3 is TGCAGTGCTACAGGGAGTTCTGGCAATCAGCCCCAGCATTTT. This codes for CSATGSSGNQPQHF. The genes are TRBV20-1 and TRBJ1-5, with a weak D call TRBD1 (5 bases). The V and J ends lost 4 bases and 2 bases respectively, with 12 bases between them. The CDR3 loop spans 14 amino acids. CDR1 DFQATT and CDR2 SNEGSKA come from the germline V gene (reference sequence).

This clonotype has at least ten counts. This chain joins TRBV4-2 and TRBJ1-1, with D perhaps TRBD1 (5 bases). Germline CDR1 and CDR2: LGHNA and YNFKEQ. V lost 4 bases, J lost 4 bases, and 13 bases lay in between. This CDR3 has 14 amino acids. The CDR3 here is CASSRLPGGTEAFF. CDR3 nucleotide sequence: TGTGCCAGCAGCCGTTTACCTGGGGGCACTGAAGCTTTCTTT.

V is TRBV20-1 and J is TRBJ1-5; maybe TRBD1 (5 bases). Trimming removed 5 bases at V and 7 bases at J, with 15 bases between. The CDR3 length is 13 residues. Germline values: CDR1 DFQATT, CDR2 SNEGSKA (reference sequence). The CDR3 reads CSALRELGQPQHF. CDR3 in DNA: TGCAGTGCTCTCAGGGAGTTAGGCCAGCCCCAGCATTTT.

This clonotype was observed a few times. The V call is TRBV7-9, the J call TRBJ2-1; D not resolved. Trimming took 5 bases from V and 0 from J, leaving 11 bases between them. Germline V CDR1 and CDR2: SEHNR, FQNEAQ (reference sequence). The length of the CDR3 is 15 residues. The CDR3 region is CASSLEDVSYNEQFF. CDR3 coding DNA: TGTGCCAGCAGCCTTGAGGACGTCTCCTACAATGAGCAGTTCTTC.

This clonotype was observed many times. Here the CDR3 DNA reads TGTGCCAGCAGCTTAGGAGATACAGATACGCAGTATTTT. Translated, it gives CASSLGDTDTQYF. V is TRBV7-2 and J is TRBJ2-3; D ambiguous. Per germline, CDR1 SGHTA and CDR2 FQGNSA. Trimming removed 1 base from V and 3 bases from J, with 5 bases in between. The CDR3 length is 13 residues. The variable domain in full, with the rest retrieved from reference TRBV7-2 and TRBJ2-3, is GAGVSQSPSNKVTEKGKDVELRCDPISGHTALYWYRQSLGQGLEFLIYFQGNSAPDKSGLPSDRFSAERTGGSVSTLTIQRTQQEDSAVYLCASSLGDTDTQYFGPGTRLTVL.

CDR3 coding DNA: TGTGCTAGTGGACCAGCGGCTGAAGCTTTCTTT. It is translated as CASGPAAEAFF. The rearrangement links TRBV12-5 to TRBJ1-1; no clear D. Germline V gives CDR1 LGHNT, CDR2 FRNRAP. The length of the CDR3 is 11 residues. V lost 6 bases and J 6 bases, leaving 8 bases between the germline ends.

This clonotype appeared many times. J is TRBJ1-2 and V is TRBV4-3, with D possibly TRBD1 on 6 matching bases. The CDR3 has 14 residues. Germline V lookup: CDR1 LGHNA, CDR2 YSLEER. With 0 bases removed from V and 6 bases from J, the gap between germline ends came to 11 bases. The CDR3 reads CASSQEFRGNGYTF. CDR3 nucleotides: TGCGCCAGCAGCCAAGAATTCAGGGGAAATGGCTACACCTTC.

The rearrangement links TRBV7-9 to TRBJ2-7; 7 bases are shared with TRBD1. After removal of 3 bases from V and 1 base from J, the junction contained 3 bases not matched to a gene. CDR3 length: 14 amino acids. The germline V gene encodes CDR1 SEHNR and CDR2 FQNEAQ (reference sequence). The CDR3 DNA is TGTGCCAGCAGCTTTTTGGGACAGTCCTACGAGCAGTACTTC. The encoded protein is CASSFLGQSYEQYF.

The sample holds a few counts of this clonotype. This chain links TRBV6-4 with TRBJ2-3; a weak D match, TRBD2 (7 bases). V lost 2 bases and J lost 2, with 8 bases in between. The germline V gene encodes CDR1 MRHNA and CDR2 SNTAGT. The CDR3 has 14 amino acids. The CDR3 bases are TGTGCCAGCAGTGACGGGGGGGCCACAGATACGCAGTATTTT. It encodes CASSDGGATDTQYF.

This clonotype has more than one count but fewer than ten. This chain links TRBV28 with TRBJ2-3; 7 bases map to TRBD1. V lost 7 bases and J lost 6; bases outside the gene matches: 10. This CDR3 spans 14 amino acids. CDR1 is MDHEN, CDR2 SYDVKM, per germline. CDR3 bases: TGTGCCAGCACCCTGACAGGGTTAAGGGATACGCAGTATTTT. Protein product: CASTLTGLRDTQYF. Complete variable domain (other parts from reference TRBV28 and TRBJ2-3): DVKVTQSSRYLVKRTGEKVFLECVQDMDHENMFWYRQDPGLGLRLIYFSYDVKMKEKGDIPEGYSVSREKKERFSLILESASTNQTSMYLCASTLTGLRDTQYFGPGTRLTVL.

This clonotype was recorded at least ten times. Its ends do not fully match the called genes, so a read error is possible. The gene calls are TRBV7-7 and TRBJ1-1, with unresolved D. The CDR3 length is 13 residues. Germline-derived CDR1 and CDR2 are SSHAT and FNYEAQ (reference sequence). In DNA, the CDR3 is TGTGCTAGCAGCTTCGGCAGGAACACTGAAGCTTTCTTT. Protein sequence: CASSFGRNTEAFF.

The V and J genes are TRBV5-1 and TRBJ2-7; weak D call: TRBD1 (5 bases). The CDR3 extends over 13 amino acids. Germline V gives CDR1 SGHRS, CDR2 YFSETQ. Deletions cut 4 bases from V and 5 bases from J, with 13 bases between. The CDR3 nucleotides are TGCGCCAGCAGCGCGACAGACTTCGACGAGCAGTACTTC. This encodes CASSATDFDEQYF.

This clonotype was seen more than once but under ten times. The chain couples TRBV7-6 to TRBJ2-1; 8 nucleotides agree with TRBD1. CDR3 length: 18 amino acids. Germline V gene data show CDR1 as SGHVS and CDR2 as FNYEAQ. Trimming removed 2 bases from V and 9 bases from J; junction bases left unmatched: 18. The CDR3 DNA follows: TGTGCCAGCAGCTTATATGCCCTTGGGACAGGAGATCTTTGTGAGCAGTTCTTC. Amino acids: CASSLYALGTGDLCEQFF.

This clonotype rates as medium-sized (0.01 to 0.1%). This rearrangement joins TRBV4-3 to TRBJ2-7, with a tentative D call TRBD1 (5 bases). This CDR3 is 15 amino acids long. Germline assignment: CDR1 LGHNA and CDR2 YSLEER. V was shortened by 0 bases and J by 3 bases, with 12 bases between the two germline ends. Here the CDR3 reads CASSQDRRQSYEQYF. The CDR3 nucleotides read TGCGCCAGCAGCCAAGATAGGAGACAGAGCTACGAGCAGTACTTC.